Below, 2 T cell receptor beta chains from the same sample are listed, as sequenced in a study of T cells in Graves' hyperthyroidism and ophthalmopathy. The source material, RNA transcripts, was used to amplify TCR beta CDR3 regions. A first-round RT-PCR of the TCR CDR3 used the HTBI primer set. TCRdb re-analysed the multiplex PCR reads in MiXCR, keeping a single row per CDR3 protein. The table lists 550,000 to 700,000 distinct CDR3 sequences, around 46% of them singletons. Source material: peripheral blood or thyroid tissue (not recorded which). All receptors derive from an adult woman with Graves' disease, either hyperthyroidism or ophthalmopathy (not recorded which).

This clonotype was counted at least ten times. The CDR3 DNA is TGCGCCAGCAGCTTGGACAGGGTCAACGAGCAGTACTTC. This translates into CASSLDRVNEQYF. J is TRBJ2-7 and V is TRBV5-1; possibly TRBD1 for D (6 bases). The germline CDR1 and CDR2 sequences are SGHRS and YFSETQ. V was clipped by 0 bases and J by 5 bases, with 9 bases between them. This CDR3 contains 13 residues.

The V call is TRBV2, the J call TRBJ1-5; no definite D call. V lost 3 bases and J 4 bases, leaving 13 bases between the germline ends. CDR1 is SNHLY, CDR2 FYNNEI, per germline. The CDR3 extends over 15 amino acids. CDR3 protein: CASSEGLGTNQPQHF. Here the CDR3 DNA reads TGTGCCAGCAGTGAGGGGTTGGGAACAAATCAGCCCCAGCATTTT.